This TCR beta chain is drawn from a study of cytomegalovirus exposure and HLA in healthy donors. With 60 Vbeta and 13 Jbeta primers, the PCR was carried out. As originally analysed: Later analysis identified 80 million to 90 million unique TCR beta chains, about 10 million shared. Sequencing used immunoSEQ multiplex PCR; TCRdb keeps in-frame clones, though not all of them. V and J calls and clone size are given by that table; D and trimming were obtained from the DNA. This table has just over 150,000 clones, more than 65% appearing once. Regarding this clone: Its antigen is currently unknown.

Study outcomes and limitations: Later analysis reportedly placed an Asian-associated ancestry cluster below the roughly 700-donor mean in N-insertions. Most TCR beta V segments were productive about 90% or about 30% of the time in an earlier analysis. Some V segments could not be told apart, so they were left out, TRBV6-2 and TRBV6-3 among them.

Germline CDR1 reads MNHEY; CDR2 reads SMNVEV (reference sequence). Trimming shortened V by 5 bases and J by 2 bases, and 9 bases separated the two germline ends. This CDR3 spans 13 amino acids. The chain uses TRBV27 and TRBJ2-5; no firm D call. Sequencing was performed on PBMCs. This clonotype was sampled from a man aged 45-60 years in good health and CMV-seropositive. CDR3 residues: CASSPQIQETQYF. The CDR3 bases are TGTGCCAGCAGTCCCCAGATACAAGAGACCCAGTACTTC.